Shown below are 8 T cell receptor beta chains from a single sample sequenced in a study of T cells after yellow fever vaccination. TCRdb recomputed calls from the 5' RACE reads with MiXCR, one row per CDR3 protein. This table has roughly 94,000 distinct CDR3 sequences, more than 7.5% appearing once. The sample was CD8+ T cells not binding an NS4B(214-222) dextramer, sorted from PBMCs, taken roughly 15 days after the first yellow fever vaccination. These TCRs come from a young man who received the YFV17D yellow fever vaccine.

The V gene is TRBV7-9, the J gene TRBJ1-1, with 7 bases aligning to TRBD1. Unmatched junction bases numbered 7, after V lost 5 bases and J lost 1 base. CDR1 is SEHNR, CDR2 FQNEAQ, per germline (reference sequence). CDR3 length equals 15 residues. The CDR3 is CASSARQGGNTEAFF. The CDR3 DNA is TGTGCCAGCAGCGCCAGACAGGGAGGGAACACTGAAGCTTTCTTT.

This clonotype was detected ten times or more. The CDR3 is CASSFEGNEQYF. The CDR3 DNA reads as TGTGCCAGCAGTTTCGAGGGGAACGAGCAGTACTTC. The V call is TRBV28, the J call TRBJ2-7; D may be TRBD1 or TRBD2 (5 bases each). Germline V lookup: CDR1 MDHEN, CDR2 SYDVKM. V dropped 3 bases and J dropped 5 bases, with 8 bases sitting between them. The CDR3 sequence is 12 residues long. Drawing the rest from reference TRBV28 and TRBJ2-7, the complete variable domain is DVKVTQSSRYLVKRTGEKVFLECVQDMDHENMFWYRQDPGLGLRLIYFSYDVKMKEKGDIPEGYSVSREKKERFSLILESASTNQTSMYLCASSFEGNEQYFGPGTRLTVT.

The table lists this clonotype with a few counts. The genes are TRBV4-2 and TRBJ1-1; D gene uncertain. The V and J ends lost 1 base and 0 bases respectively, with 9 bases between them. The CDR3 is made up of 15 amino acids. Germline V gives CDR1 LGHNA, CDR2 YNFKEQ. CDR3: CASSQVMGMNTEAFF. CDR3 DNA: TGTGCCAGCAGCCAAGTAATGGGTATGAACACTGAAGCTTTCTTT.

The rearrangement joins TRBV20-1 to TRBJ2-7; possibly TRBD2 for D (6 bases). The germline CDR1 and CDR2 sequences are DFQATT and SNEGSKA (reference sequence). There are 16 residues in the CDR3. V was cut by 0 bases and J by 3 bases, with 18 bases left in between. The CDR3 protein is CSAREASGLGDYEQYV. CDR3 sequence (DNA): TGCAGTGCTAGAGAAGCGTCGGGACTGGGAGACTACGAGCAGTACGTC.

This clonotype was observed a few times. The chain joins TRBV7-9 to TRBJ2-3; D gene unclear. Germline-derived CDR1 and CDR2 are SEHNR and FQNEAQ (reference sequence). The CDR3 spans 14 residues. V shed 8 bases and J shed 9 bases, with 21 bases lying between them. In nucleotides, the CDR3 is TGTGCCAGCGCTTCGGTCCTGGCCCTGAGAACGCAGTATTTT. This sequence encodes CASASVLALRTQYF.

The table lists this clonotype with a few counts. This chain uses TRBV3-1 with TRBJ1-4; perhaps TRBD1 as D (6 bases). The CDR3 has 15 residues. V lost 8 bases and J lost 0, with 13 bases in between. Germline V gene data show CDR1 as LGHDT and CDR2 as YNNKEL (reference sequence). CDR3 sequence (DNA): TGTGCCAGCGGGCCGGGGGCGGCAACTAATGAAAAACTGTTTTTT. Amino acids: CASGPGAATNEKLFF.

The chain uses TRBV5-1 and TRBJ1-1, with TRBD1 identical over 9 bases. The germline V gene encodes CDR1 SGHRS and CDR2 YFSETQ. J gave up 4 bases and V 4 bases, and 11 bases lay outside the gene matches. This CDR3 is 16 amino acids long. The CDR3 nucleotides read TGCGCCAGCAGCCCGTTGGACAGGGGAAGTGGCACTGAAGCTTTCTTT. It yields the protein CASSPLDRGSGTEAFF.

This clonotype was counted between two and nine times. This chain connects TRBV14 to TRBJ2-1; 9 bases line up with TRBD1. The CDR3 has 15 amino acids. CDR1 is SGHDN, CDR2 FVKESK, per germline. The junction had 7 bases not matched to a gene; V was cut back by 2 bases and J by 8 bases. CDR3 bases: TGTGCCAGCAGCCAAACCGGGACAGGGATGGATGAGCAGTTCTTC. This encodes CASSQTGTGMDEQFF.